These 31 T cell receptor beta chains were all obtained from the same sample, sequenced in a study of blood T cell repertoires in COVID-19. Generated by immunoSEQ multiplex PCR, the TCRdb table keeps only in-frame clones and is missing some. The sample has a few hundred thousand clones; approximately 90% are singletons. The sample taken for sequencing was peripheral blood. These TCRs come from a woman between 25 and 40 years old with active or convalescent COVID-19.

The V call is TRBV27, the J call TRBJ1-6; 7 bases fit TRBD1. Per germline, CDR1 MNHEY and CDR2 SMNVEV (reference sequence). The CDR3 contains 15 residues. Losses at the gene ends were 4 bases for V and 7 bases for J; bases not matched to a gene: 7. The DNA of the CDR3 is TGTGCCAGCAGTTCCCCAGACAGGGCGAATTCACCCCTCCACTTT. Translating gives CASSSPDRANSPLHF.

CDR3 DNA sequence: TGTGCCAGCTCACCCGTCGGGGAGACCCAGTACTTC. Translating gives CASSPVGETQYF. The gene calls are TRBV18 and TRBJ2-5, with D uncertain. Germline V gives CDR1 KGHSH, CDR2 LQKENI. The CDR3 is 12 residues long. Trimming removed 3 bases from V and 5 bases from J, with 7 bases in between.

This chain links TRBV4-1 with TRBJ1-2; D perhaps matches TRBD1 (5 bases). V lost 4 bases to trimming and J lost 11 bases, with 17 bases between them. CDR1 MGHRA and CDR2 YSYEKL come from the germline V gene. The CDR3 consists of 13 residues. The CDR3 DNA reads as TGCGCCAGCAGCCTGGCCGGGGGACCAGGTTACACCTTC. The encoded protein is CASSLAGGPGYTF.

The chain employs TRBV7-2 and TRBJ2-5; a weak D match, TRBD2 (5 bases). CDR1 is SGHTA, CDR2 FQGNSA, per germline. Between the trimmed V and J ends, which lost 2 bases and 5 bases, there was a span of 18 bases. The CDR3 is 16 amino acids. Here the CDR3 reads CASSLNPPDGGETQYF. CDR3 coding DNA: TGTGCCAGCAGCTTAAACCCCCCTGACGGCGGGGAGACCCAGTACTTC.

The chain couples TRBV25-1 to TRBJ2-2; 8 positions match TRBD1. Trimming cost V 2 bases and J 5 bases; bases outside gene matches: 1. The CDR3 covers 14 residues. Germline V lookup: CDR1 MGHDK, CDR2 SYGVNS. CDR3 bases: TGTGCCAGCAGTGAACAGGGGGCAACCGGGGAGCTGTTTTTT. This codes for CASSEQGATGELFF.

J is TRBJ2-5 and V is TRBV3-1 (or the pseudogene TRBV3-2); 9 nucleotides line up with TRBD2. Germline CDR1 reads LGHDT; CDR2 reads YNNKEL (reference sequence). CDR3 length: 16 residues. Trimming at V came to 1 base and at J to 3 bases, leaving 6 bases not matched to a gene. CDR3 in DNA: TGTGCCAGCAGCCAAGGTCTGACTAGCGGAAAAGAGACCCAGTACTTC. Translated: CASSQGLTSGKETQYF.

J is TRBJ1-2 and V is TRBV3-1 (or the pseudogene TRBV3-2), with D possibly TRBD1 on 5 matching bases. This CDR3 is built from 11 residues. From germline, CDR1 is LGHDT and CDR2 YNNKEL (reference sequence). The germline V and J ends were trimmed by 2 bases and 8 bases, with 6 bases remaining between them. The CDR3 loop reads CASSQRGGYTF. Here the CDR3 DNA reads TGTGCCAGCAGCCAAAGGGGAGGCTACACCTTC.

This sequence joins TRBV20-1 and TRBJ1-1, with a weak D call TRBD1 (5 bases). Trimming stripped 3 bases from V and 0 bases from J, with 8 bases between. The germline V gene encodes CDR1 DFQATT and CDR2 SNEGSKA (reference sequence). This CDR3 region has 13 residues. CDR3 DNA: TGCAGTGCTAGTGCAGGGCTGAACACTGAAGCTTTCTTT. Translation gives CSASAGLNTEAFF.

The rearrangement uses TRBV28 and TRBJ1-1, with a tentative D call TRBD1 (5 bases). Germline CDR1 and CDR2: MDHEN and SYDVKM. The CDR3 extends over 14 amino acids. V was clipped by 5 bases and J by 6 bases, with 16 bases between them. CDR3 in DNA: TGTGCCAGCAGTCCACCGGGGGATTGGGCTGAAGCTTTCTTT. It translates to CASSPPGDWAEAFF.

This chain connects TRBV18 to TRBJ2-2; D is possibly TRBD2 (6 bases). The germline V and J ends were trimmed by 3 bases and 3 bases, with 8 bases remaining between them. Per germline, CDR1 KGHSH and CDR2 LQKENI. The CDR3 is 14 residues long. The CDR3 sequence is CASSPRLDTGELFF. For the CDR3, the DNA is TGTGCCAGCTCACCCCGACTAGACACCGGGGAGCTGTTTTTT.

The V gene is TRBV5-1, the J gene TRBJ2-2, with 8 bases lining up with TRBD1. V was clipped by 6 bases and J by 0 bases; unmatched bases: 4. Per germline, CDR1 SGHRS and CDR2 YFSETQ. This CDR3 is built from 15 residues. The CDR3 coding sequence is TGCGCCAGCAAGGAACAGGGGGCGAACACCGGGGAGCTGTTTTTT. This sequence encodes CASKEQGANTGELFF. Looking up the rest from reference TRBV5-1 and TRBJ2-2 gives the full variable domain: KAGVTQTPRYLIKTRGQQVTLSCSPISGHRSVSWYQQTPGQGLQFLFEYFSETQRNKGNFPGRFSGRQFSNSRSEMNVSTLELGDSALYLCASKEQGANTGELFFGEGSRLTVL.

The CDR3 spells CASSLGGGSNEQFF. The CDR3 bases are TGTGCCAGCAGCTTAGGAGGAGGGAGTAATGAGCAGTTCTTC. J is TRBJ2-1 and V is TRBV7-2, with D perhaps matching TRBD2 (6 bases). With 1 base removed from V and 7 bases from J, the gap between germline ends came to 11 bases. Germline-derived CDR1 and CDR2 are SGHTA and FQGNSA. The CDR3 length is 14 residues.

This sequence joins TRBV27 and TRBJ1-2; D gene ambiguous. V was trimmed by 5 bases and J by 4 bases, leaving 17 bases between them. The length of the CDR3 is 15 residues. CDR1 is MNHEY and CDR2 is SMNVEV in the germline V gene (reference sequence). This CDR3 is CASSPYMAGAYGYTF. CDR3 in DNA: TGTGCCAGCAGTCCCTATATGGCAGGTGCCTATGGCTACACCTTC.

V gene TRBV4-2 combines with J gene TRBJ1-4; D gene uncertain. Germline V gene sequence: CDR1 LGHNA, CDR2 YNFKEQ. The CDR3 consists of 13 residues. V lost 4 bases and J 5 bases, leaving 8 bases between the germline ends. The CDR3 nucleotides read TGTGCCAGCAGCCCGTACACCAATGAAAAACTGTTTTTT. Its translation is CASSPYTNEKLFF.

The rearrangement links TRBV5-1 to TRBJ2-5; 12 bases fit TRBD2. This CDR3 comprises 16 residues. The germline CDR1 and CDR2 sequences are SGHRS and YFSETQ. V lost 0 bases and J lost 1; bases outside the gene matches: 1. CDR3 amino acids: CASSLGLAGAQETQYF. CDR3 coding DNA: TGCGCCAGCAGCTTGGGACTAGCGGGGGCCCAAGAGACCCAGTACTTC.

The table lists this clone with a few counts. This chain uses TRBV9 with TRBJ1-2, with TRBD1 matching over 10 bases. The germline CDR1 and CDR2 sequences are SGDLS and YYNGEE. The ends lost 4 bases at V and 4 bases at J; junction bases unmatched: 10. The CDR3 is made up of 16 amino acids. CDR3 loop: CASSPSPRDRGYGYTF. Written as DNA, the CDR3 is TGTGCCAGCAGCCCATCGCCCCGGGACAGGGGCTATGGCTACACCTTC.

The V and J genes are TRBV27 and TRBJ2-3; TRBD1 aligns across 8 bases. J lost 14 bases, V lost 8 bases, and 12 bases had no gene match. The length of the CDR3 is 12 residues. From germline, CDR1 is MNHEY and CDR2 SMNVEV (reference sequence). The DNA for the CDR3 is TGTGCCAGCTGGAGTGACAGGGGCCCTGTGTATTTT. It yields the protein CASWSDRGPVYF.

This clone was found once. The V and J genes are TRBV4-3 and TRBJ2-7; no clear D gene. This CDR3 is built from 12 residues. With 1 base removed from V and 6 bases from J, the gap between germline ends came to 7 bases. Looked up from germline, CDR1 is LGHNA and CDR2 is YSLEER. The CDR3 is CASSQGTGEQYF. Here the CDR3 DNA reads TGCGCCAGCAGCCAAGGAACGGGCGAGCAGTACTTC.

The rearrangement uses TRBV7-3 and TRBJ2-5; TRBD2 aligns across 7 bases. The germline V gene has CDR1 SGHTA and CDR2 FQGTGA. The trim removed 0 bases at V and 3 bases at J, leaving 1 base unmatched. The CDR3 extends over 14 amino acids. CDR3 in amino acids: CASSLTGGEETQYF. The CDR3 nucleotides read TGTGCCAGCAGCTTAACTGGGGGGGAAGAGACCCAGTACTTC. Combining the CDR3 with reference TRBV7-3 and TRBJ2-5 gives the whole variable domain GAGVSQTPSNKVTEKGKYVELRCDPISGHTALYWYRQSLGQGPEFLIYFQGTGAADDSGLPNDRFFAVRPEGSVSTLKIQRTERGDSAVYLCASSLTGGEETQYFGPGTRLLVL.

The chain employs TRBV7-9 and TRBJ1-2; D is undetermined. The V and J ends lost 2 bases and 4 bases respectively, with 11 bases between them. Germline CDR1 reads SEHNR; CDR2 reads FQNEAQ (reference sequence). This CDR3 is built from 14 residues. CDR3 coding DNA: TGTGCCAGCAGCTTACTCGCGGTGACCTATGGCTACACCTTC. Amino acids: CASSLLAVTYGYTF.

At least ten counts were recorded for this clone. This chain connects TRBV28 to TRBJ1-5; D unresolved. Germline V CDR1 and CDR2: MDHEN, SYDVKM. The CDR3 is 12 amino acids. V lost 7 bases and J 9 bases, leaving 13 bases between the germline ends. CDR3: CASTTPRGPQHF. CDR3 DNA sequence: TGTGCCAGCACCACTCCCCGGGGGCCCCAGCATTTT.

V gene TRBV5-6 combines with J gene TRBJ2-1; D is undetermined. The CDR3 contains 14 residues. Between the trimmed V and J ends, which lost 2 bases and 5 bases, there was a span of 11 bases. Looked up from germline, CDR1 is SGHDT and CDR2 is YYEEEE. As DNA, the CDR3 is TGTGCCAGCAGCTTTACGGGTTTCAACAATGAGCAGTTCTTC. This codes for CASSFTGFNNEQFF.

This sequence joins TRBV10-3 and TRBJ1-6; D possibly corresponds to TRBD1 (5 bases). The germline V gene has CDR1 ENHRY and CDR2 SYGVKD. CDR3 size: 13 residues. The V and J ends lost 11 bases and 10 bases respectively, with 18 bases between them. The CDR3 loop is CAASGEQDSPLHF. CDR3 nucleotides: TGTGCCGCCTCTGGGGAACAGGACTCACCCCTCCACTTT.

The chain uses TRBV27 and TRBJ1-1, with D uncertain. Germline CDR1 is MNHEY and CDR2 is SMNVEV (reference sequence). Trimming pared 6 bases from V and 13 bases from J, leaving 15 bases between. The CDR3 has 11 residues. CDR3 protein: CASSSRGVIFF. The CDR3 region has the DNA TGTGCCAGCAGCTCTCGCGGTGTGATTTTCTTT.

V and J are TRBV12-3 or TRBV12-4 and TRBJ2-7; 7 bases match TRBD1. The CDR3 sequence is 13 residues long. J was trimmed by 0 bases and V by 4 bases; bases with no gene match: 0. The CDR3 region is CASSWDSSYEQYF. The CDR3 DNA sequence: TGTGCCAGCAGTTGGGACAGCTCCTACGAGCAGTACTTC.

The chain joins TRBV7-9 to TRBJ2-5, with TRBD1 as a possible D gene (5 bases). The CDR3 covers 14 residues. V shed 4 bases and J shed 4 bases, with 13 bases lying between them. Germline V gives CDR1 SEHNR, CDR2 FQNEAQ (reference sequence). The CDR3 loop is CASSYSAGLETQYF. The CDR3, as DNA: TGTGCCAGCAGCTACTCGGCAGGGTTAGAGACCCAGTACTTC.

In DNA, the CDR3 is TGCGCCAGCAGTCAATCCTACGCGAAGGACAGGGTCTATGGCTACACCTTC. Amino acid sequence: CASSQSYAKDRVYGYTF. The chain recombines TRBV23-1 with TRBJ1-2; 8 nucleotides agree with TRBD1. TRBV23-1 is an ORF for which the function is uncertain. The CDR3 totals 17 residues. The V and J ends lost 0 bases and 4 bases, in that order; junction bases with no gene match: 10.

This clone was picked up a small number of times. V usage is TRBV12-3 or TRBV12-4 and J usage is TRBJ1-1; D remains unclear. Trimming shortened V by 5 bases and J by 5 bases, and 6 bases separated the two germline ends. The CDR3 runs 11 residues. CDR3 region: CASSELTEAFF. As DNA, the CDR3 is TGTGCCAGCAGTGAGTTGACTGAAGCTTTCTTT.

The chain is built from TRBV19 and TRBJ2-6; D uncertain. The germline V gene has CDR1 LNHDA and CDR2 SQIVND (reference sequence). Trimming removed 3 bases from V and 2 bases from J, with 11 bases in between. The CDR3 consists of 16 residues. Here the CDR3 reads CASSMQVTTGANVLTF. DNA of the CDR3: TGTGCCAGTAGTATGCAGGTTACGACTGGGGCCAACGTCCTGACTTTC. The complete variable domain, with remaining parts taken from reference TRBV19 and TRBJ2-6, reads DGGITQSPKYLFRKEGQNVTLSCEQNLNHDAMYWYRQDPGQGLRLIYYSQIVNDFQKGDIAEGYSVSREKKESFPLTVTSAQKNPTAFYLCASSMQVTTGANVLTFGAGSRLTVL.

This chain connects TRBV19 to TRBJ1-2; 8 bases are a match to TRBD1. V shed 6 bases and J 6 bases; nucleotides not matched to a gene: 6. There are 13 residues in the CDR3. Germline CDR1 reads LNHDA; CDR2 reads SQIVND (reference sequence). The CDR3 DNA reads TGTGCCAGTAGACTGGACAGGGCGCATGGCTACACCTTC. It specifies CASRLDRAHGYTF.

The chain combines TRBV10-3 with TRBJ1-5; TRBD1 aligns across 8 bases. Germline trimming cut 4 bases from V and 2 bases from J; bases unmatched to any gene: 4. The germline CDR1 and CDR2 sequences are ENHRY and SYGVKD. The CDR3 is 15 residues long. CDR3 DNA sequence: TGTGCCATCAGTGGACAGGGGCGCGGCAATCAGCCCCAGCATTTT. Its translation: CAISGQGRGNQPQHF.